This entry concerns a single TCR beta chain. The antigen remains unidentified. Generated by immunoSEQ multiplex PCR, the TCRdb table keeps only in-frame clones and is missing some. The table includes about 33,000 clones, around 70% detected once. These data come from a study of STAT5B mutations in CD4+ large granular lymphocyte leukemia. Study overall: The CDR3 'QG' motif was associated with a particular HLA allele among healthy donors.

General observations from the study: Patient CD4-sorted repertoires looked more clonal than healthy CD4+ repertoires, even without putative leukemic clones. TRBV06-family usage was enriched in top patient clones (8/27) versus controls (2/35).

Healthy controls were blood donor buffy coats. From germline, CDR1 is SGHRS and CDR2 YFSETQ. This CDR3 spans 15 amino acids. Trimming took off 2 bases at V and 4 bases at J, with 15 bases between the two ends. The sample comprised CD4+ T cells from blood buffy coats. This sequence joins TRBV5-1 and TRBJ1-1, with a possible D match to TRBD1 (5 bases). The origin of this receptor is a human donor in good health. The CDR3 region has the DNA TGCGCCAGCAGCTTTATCGCTGTTAGGGGCACTGAAGCTTTCTTT. Amino acids: CASSFIAVRGTEAFF.